This TCR beta chain came from a study of lymphopenia after photon versus proton radiotherapy. General study findings and limits: Post-nadir diversity loss with photons came from oligoclonal expansion, particularly CD8+ Temra cells. Better survival with proton therapy was suggested as possible, not demonstrated. Larger post-nadir TCR diversity loss correlated inversely with survival in deceased patients.

Points on this clone: Antigen: not known.

Sequenced by immunoSEQ multiplex PCR; TCRdb stores in-frame clones only, minus some. The table records roughly 49,000 clones, roughly nine tenths of them present only once. Germline V gene data show CDR1 as SGHDT and CDR2 as YYEEEE. The CDR3 has 14 amino acids. V gave up 5 bases and J gave up 1 base; unmatched junction bases: 4. The chain uses TRBV5-6 and TRBJ2-3; 7 nucleotides align to TRBD1. The sample was peripheral blood, taken from a patient treated with photon-based radiotherapy. The source is a woman between 35 and 50 years old with cholangiocarcinoma. The DNA for the CDR3 is TGTGCCAGCAGTTGGGGACAGCGCACAGATACGCAGTATTTT. Translation gives CASSWGQRTDTQYF.